This T cell receptor (beta chain) was documented in a study of blood T cell repertoires in COVID-19. Across the whole study: Sites across the United States, Italy and Spain contributed samples from acute and convalescent COVID-19. The cDNA or gDNA used as material had been derived from T cells, B-cell-depleted T cells, or PBMCs.

Per the study methods: Reference gene primer amplification gave estimated nucleated cell counts. Assay used: immunoSEQ multiplex PCR; TCRdb lists only in-frame clones, some missing. Clonal size and the V and J genes are those of that table, whereas D and trimming came from the DNA. The sample holds 250,000 to 300,000 clones, 82% seen once. Germline CDR1 reads SGHRS; CDR2 reads YFSETQ. The junction had 4 bases not matched to a gene; V was cut back by 7 bases and J by 8 bases. This CDR3 spans 13 amino acids. Sequencing was carried out using peripheral blood. This sequence was found in a woman younger than 30 with acute or convalescent COVID-19. The V call is TRBV5-1, the J call TRBJ1-6; TRBD1 matches 9 bases. This CDR3 reads CASAGQGDSPLHF. CDR3 DNA sequence: TGCGCCAGCGCGGGACAGGGAGATTCACCCCTCCACTTT.